Here is one TCR beta chain with its context. A read error may explain this, as a much larger clone is one base away. This sample is part of a study of tumor-infiltrating lymphocytes in primary liver carcinoma. For the study at large: Both sexes were represented among patients, who were 30 to 69 years old.

CDR3 length: 14 residues. In germline, CDR1 is MNHNS, CDR2 SASEGT. A primer in the constant region served to generate TCR beta cDNA from roughly 450 ng of total RNA. Nested multiplex PCR, run for three rounds with slightly modified ARM-PCR, yielded TCR beta libraries. The first two PCR rounds used TRBV1-TRBV30 forward primers with a C-beta reverse primer, around 10 cycles each. TCRdb fed the multiplex PCR reads into MiXCR, producing one record per CDR3 protein. The table includes about 330,000 distinct CDR3 sequences, about 65% detected once. RNA was extracted from whole blood without cell sorting, alongside germline DNA.

The origin of this receptor is a middle-aged man with primary liver carcinoma and hepatitis B virus infection. The chain joins TRBV6-1 to TRBJ2-7, with D maybe TRBD1 (7 bases). Sequenced input: peripheral blood. CDR3 amino acids: CTSSLTGRDYEQYF. Written as DNA, the CDR3 is TGTACCAGCAGTCTGACAGGGCGGGACTACGAGCAGTACTTC.